The 27 T cell receptor beta chains in this list originate from one sample, sequenced in a study of cytomegalovirus exposure and HLA in healthy donors. With 60 Vbeta and 13 Jbeta primers, the PCR was carried out. TCRdb keeps only in-frame clones here, not all; method: immunoSEQ multiplex PCR. The repertoire holds 150,000 to 200,000 clones, with roughly four fifths as singletons. The sequencing sample was made of PBMCs. Receptor source: a man between 18 and 35 years old in good health and CMV-seronegative.

This clone was seen a single time. V is TRBV5-1 and J is TRBJ2-7, with D perhaps TRBD2 (6 bases). This CDR3 region has 14 residues. In germline, CDR1 is SGHRS, CDR2 YFSETQ. Trimming removed 1 base at V and 1 base at J, with 9 bases between. The CDR3, as DNA: TGCGCCAGCAGCTTGCACGGGGGATCCTACGAGCAGTACTTC. Residues: CASSLHGGSYEQYF. Full variable domain (missing parts from reference TRBV5-1 and TRBJ2-7): KAGVTQTPRYLIKTRGQQVTLSCSPISGHRSVSWYQQTPGQGLQFLFEYFSETQRNKGNFPGRFSGRQFSNSRSEMNVSTLELGDSALYLCASSLHGGSYEQYFGPGTRLTVT.

There are a few counts of this clone. The chain combines TRBV4-3 with TRBJ2-5; TRBD1 agrees at 10 bases. The CDR3 runs 15 residues. V shed 3 bases and J 5 bases; nucleotides not matched to a gene: 6. CDR1 is LGHNA and CDR2 is YSLEER in the germline V gene. In DNA, the CDR3 is TGCGCCAGCAGCCACCCGGGACAGGGGATGGAGACCCAGTACTTC. Translation gives CASSHPGQGMETQYF.

This clone was seen just once. This sequence joins TRBV28 and TRBJ2-3; TRBD2 agrees at 10 bases. The CDR3 length is 16 residues. The J segment lost 4 bases and the V segment lost 2 bases, leaving 6 bases of the junction unmatched. Germline V gene sequence: CDR1 MDHEN, CDR2 SYDVKM. The CDR3 region has the DNA TGTGCCAGCAGTTTAGGAACTAGCGGGACTGCAGATACGCAGTATTTT. The encoded protein is CASSLGTSGTADTQYF. The full variable domain, rest sourced from reference TRBV28 and TRBJ2-3, is DVKVTQSSRYLVKRTGEKVFLECVQDMDHENMFWYRQDPGLGLRLIYFSYDVKMKEKGDIPEGYSVSREKKERFSLILESASTNQTSMYLCASSLGTSGTADTQYFGPGTRLTVL.

The gene calls are TRBV18 and TRBJ2-1; TRBD1 matches at 7 bases. Looked up from germline, CDR1 is KGHSH and CDR2 is LQKENI. The CDR3 is made up of 14 amino acids. The ends lost 4 bases at V and 6 bases at J; junction bases unmatched: 6. CDR3 in amino acids: CASSLSTGSNEQFF. The CDR3 DNA is TGTGCCAGCTCACTTTCGACAGGGTCCAATGAGCAGTTCTTC.

This chain uses TRBV5-1 with TRBJ2-5; TRBD2 matches at 8 bases. The J segment lost 3 bases and the V segment lost 4 bases, leaving 8 bases of the junction unmatched. The CDR3 is 15 residues long. CDR1 SGHRS and CDR2 YFSETQ come from the germline V gene. The CDR3 is CASSPGRGEEETQYF. CDR3 bases: TGCGCCAGCAGCCCGGGGCGGGGGGAGGAAGAGACCCAGTACTTC.

The chain recombines TRBV7-2 with TRBJ2-5, with 10 bases aligning to TRBD1. Trimming removed 1 base from V and 5 bases from J; junction bases left unmatched: 7. The CDR3 loop spans 16 amino acids. Germline V gene sequence: CDR1 SGHTA, CDR2 FQGNSA. CDR3: CASSLVGTGEGETQYF. The CDR3 DNA reads as TGTGCCAGCAGCTTAGTTGGGACAGGGGAGGGGGAGACCCAGTACTTC.

The rearrangement uses TRBV10-3 and TRBJ2-5; TRBD1 matches 9 bases. The V and J ends lost 6 bases and 0 bases, in that order; junction bases with no gene match: 5. This CDR3 is built from 15 residues. From germline, CDR1 is ENHRY and CDR2 SYGVKD. CDR3 DNA: TGTGCCATCAGGGCCGGGACAGGGAACCAAGAGACCCAGTACTTC. Residues: CAIRAGTGNQETQYF.

This chain connects TRBV15 to TRBJ1-6, with D possibly TRBD1 on 5 matching bases. There are 16 residues in the CDR3. V lost 0 bases to trimming and J lost 3 bases, with 9 bases between them. Looked up from germline, CDR1 is LNHNV and CDR2 is YYDKDF (reference sequence). The CDR3: CATSRDGADYNSPLHF. The DNA for the CDR3 is TGTGCCACCAGCAGAGATGGGGCAGACTATAATTCACCCCTCCACTTT.

The rearrangement links TRBV14 to TRBJ2-2, with 7 bases aligning to TRBD1. Losses at the gene ends were 4 bases for V and 5 bases for J; bases not matched to a gene: 4. CDR3 length: 14 amino acids. Germline V CDR1 and CDR2: SGHDN, FVKESK. The CDR3 DNA follows: TGTGCCAGCAGCCCGGGACAGACAACCGGGGAGCTGTTTTTT. Protein product: CASSPGQTTGELFF.

The chain is built from TRBV11-2 and TRBJ1-6; D call uncertain. CDR1 is SGHAT, CDR2 FQNNGV, per germline. The CDR3 contains 17 residues. The ends were cut back, 4 bases at V and 9 bases at J, with 22 bases in the middle. CDR3 residues: CASSSGRGRFLRSPLHF. As DNA, the CDR3 is TGTGCCAGCAGCTCCGGCCGAGGCCGGTTCCTACGTTCACCCCTCCACTTT.

V usage is TRBV6-4 and J usage is TRBJ2-1, with TRBD2 matching over 7 bases. V dropped 4 bases and J dropped 4; count of bases not matched to a gene: 7. CDR3 length: 15 amino acids. Germline lookup yields CDR1 MRHNA and CDR2 SNTAGT. CDR3 region: CASSAGLEGYNEQFF. The DNA of the CDR3 is TGTGCCAGCAGTGCCGGACTAGAGGGGTACAATGAGCAGTTCTTC.

In the case of this clone: One junction end disagrees with the germline gene, perhaps due to a read error. V is TRBV7-7 and J is TRBJ1-1, with D uncertain. CDR3 length: 13 residues. The germline V gene has CDR1 SSHAT and CDR2 FNYEAQ (reference sequence). The CDR3 coding sequence is TGTGCTAGCAGCTTAGATCGGGGAACTGAAGCTTTCTTT. Amino acids: CASSLDRGTEAFF.

The chain has TRBV11-2 and TRBJ2-1; 9 positions match TRBD2. J lost 8 bases, V lost 2 bases, and 7 bases had no gene match. CDR3 length: 15 residues. Germline V lookup: CDR1 SGHAT, CDR2 FQNNGV. The CDR3 is CASSLRVAGAYEQFF. In DNA, the CDR3 is TGTGCCAGCAGCTTACGGGTAGCGGGAGCCTATGAGCAGTTCTTC.

The rearrangement uses TRBV4-3 and TRBJ2-5, with D perhaps matching TRBD2 (5 bases). V lost 4 bases and J lost 5, with 11 bases in between. The germline V gene encodes CDR1 LGHNA and CDR2 YSLEER. CDR3 length: 13 residues. CDR3 residues: CASSPDWMETQYF. The CDR3 DNA follows: TGCGCCAGCAGCCCGGACTGGATGGAGACCCAGTACTTC.

V usage is TRBV27 and J usage is TRBJ1-1, with 8 bases identical to TRBD1. CDR3 length: 13 residues. The J segment lost 6 bases and the V segment lost 5 bases, leaving 5 bases of the junction unmatched. Germline CDR1 and CDR2: MNHEY and SMNVEV (reference sequence). CDR3 protein: CASSPNRGAEAFF. As DNA, the CDR3 is TGTGCCAGCAGTCCCAACAGGGGGGCTGAAGCTTTCTTT.

This chain links TRBV5-8 with TRBJ2-1, with 7 bases identical to TRBD2. J lost 3 bases, V lost 0 bases, and 6 bases had no gene match. CDR1 is SGHTS and CDR2 is YDEGEE in the germline V gene. The CDR3 has 16 amino acids. The CDR3 coding sequence is TGTGCCAGCAGCTTGGAATGGAGCGGGGTCTACAATGAGCAGTTCTTC. Protein sequence: CASSLEWSGVYNEQFF. Together with reference TRBV5-8 and TRBJ2-1, the CDR3 gives the full variable domain: EAGVTQSPTHLIKTRGQQATLRCSPISGHTSVYWYQQALGLGLQFLLWYDEGEERNRGNFPPRFSGRQFPNYSSELNVNALELEDSALYLCASSLEWSGVYNEQFFGPGTRLTVL.

Points on this clone: One end of the junction does not line up with germline, which may come from a read error. Additional DNA sequences in this sample encode the identical CDR3. The chain recombines TRBV19 with TRBJ2-6, with 8 bases identical to TRBD1. Germline V gives CDR1 LNHDA, CDR2 SQIVND (reference sequence). CDR3 length: 17 amino acids. The CDR3 protein is CASSIGTGRSGANVLTF. The DNA for the CDR3 is TGTGCCAGTAGTATTGGGACAGGCCGCTCTGGAGCCAACGTCCTGACTTTC.

This chain uses TRBV15 with TRBJ1-5, with 7 bases aligning to TRBD1. CDR1 and CDR2 from the germline V gene are LNHNV and YYDKDF (reference sequence). CDR3 length: 16 amino acids. Losses at the gene ends were 3 bases for V and 2 bases for J; bases not matched to a gene: 7. The chain's CDR3 is CATSRETGIGNQPQHF. The CDR3 DNA sequence: TGTGCCACCAGCAGGGAGACAGGGATTGGCAATCAGCCCCAGCATTTT.

The chain carries TRBV5-4 and TRBJ2-6; D is possibly TRBD1 (6 bases). CDR3 length equals 15 residues. V was trimmed by 4 bases and J by 2 bases, leaving 10 bases between them. Germline V gene data show CDR1 as SGHNT and CDR2 as YYREEE (reference sequence). In nucleotides, the CDR3 is TGTGCCAGCAGCCGGACAGTGGCTGGGGCCAACGTCCTGACTTTC. Protein sequence: CASSRTVAGANVLTF.

The chain joins TRBV19 to TRBJ2-7; TRBD2 is a possible D gene (5 bases). V was pared by 5 bases and J by 3 bases, with 14 bases between. CDR3 length equals 14 residues. The germline V gene has CDR1 LNHDA and CDR2 SQIVND (reference sequence). The CDR3 loop is CASSPRLGVYEQYF. Written as DNA, the CDR3 is TGTGCCAGTAGTCCTCGACTGGGAGTCTACGAGCAGTACTTC.

The chain joins TRBV5-1 to TRBJ2-2, with 10 bases lining up with TRBD2. The CDR3 is made up of 16 amino acids. Germline V gene data show CDR1 as SGHRS and CDR2 as YFSETQ. Trimming removed 0 bases from V and 4 bases from J; junction bases left unmatched: 3. The CDR3 sequence is CASSLAGTSVTGELFF. Here the CDR3 DNA reads TGCGCCAGCAGCTTGGCCGGGACTAGCGTCACCGGGGAGCTGTTTTTT. The full variable domain, with the rest looked up from reference TRBV5-1 and TRBJ2-2, is KAGVTQTPRYLIKTRGQQVTLSCSPISGHRSVSWYQQTPGQGLQFLFEYFSETQRNKGNFPGRFSGRQFSNSRSEMNVSTLELGDSALYLCASSLAGTSVTGELFFGEGSRLTVL.

This rearrangement joins TRBV9 to TRBJ1-2; tentatively, D is TRBD1 (6 bases). The germline CDR1 and CDR2 sequences are SGDLS and YYNGEE. The ends were cut back, 0 bases at V and 8 bases at J, with 8 bases in the middle. CDR3 length equals 12 residues. In DNA form, the CDR3 reads TGTGCCAGCAGCGTAGAGGACAGCGGCTACACCTTC. This translates into CASSVEDSGYTF.

This rearrangement joins TRBV5-4 to TRBJ1-1; TRBD1 matches 9 bases. Germline V lookup: CDR1 SGHNT, CDR2 YYREEE (reference sequence). The CDR3 is made up of 14 amino acids. Trimming took 4 bases from V and 1 from J; bases not matched to a gene: 2. The CDR3 region is CASSKGQGNTEAFF. CDR3 DNA: TGTGCCAGCAGCAAGGGACAGGGGAACACTGAAGCTTTCTTT.

The chain links TRBV7-2 to TRBJ2-5, with TRBD1 as a possible D gene (5 bases). V was shortened by 4 bases and J by 2 bases, with 8 bases between the two germline ends. This CDR3 contains 13 residues. The germline gives CDR1 SGHTA, CDR2 FQGNSA. In nucleotides, the CDR3 is TGTGCCAGCAGCTGGGGCAGACAAGAGACCCAGTACTTC. It specifies CASSWGRQETQYF.

The V and J genes are TRBV2 and TRBJ1-5, with D unresolved. Germline CDR1 SNHLY, CDR2 FYNNEI. This CDR3 has 15 amino acids. V was clipped by 4 bases and J by 1 base, with 11 bases between them. The CDR3: CASSGEPPSNQPQHF. CDR3 in DNA: TGTGCCAGCAGTGGAGAGCCTCCGAGCAATCAGCCCCAGCATTTT.

J is TRBJ1-6 and V is TRBV5-6, with TRBD1 as a possible D gene (6 bases). Germline values: CDR1 SGHDT, CDR2 YYEEEE. This CDR3 is built from 14 residues. V was pared by 5 bases and J by 7 bases, with 13 bases between. CDR3 in amino acids: CASRFETGNSPLHF. Here the CDR3 DNA reads TGTGCCAGCAGATTTGAAACAGGGAATTCACCCCTCCACTTT.

The J gene is TRBJ2-3, the V gene TRBV5-1; 10 bases align to TRBD2. Germline V gene sequence: CDR1 SGHRS, CDR2 YFSETQ. CDR3 length equals 16 residues. With V trimmed by 2 bases and J by 2 bases, 5 bases remained unmatched. The CDR3 DNA follows: TGCGCCAGCAGCTTCCTAGCGGGGGCGACCACAGATACGCAGTATTTT. This gives the protein CASSFLAGATTDTQYF. The whole variable domain, filled in from reference TRBV5-1 and TRBJ2-3, reads KAGVTQTPRYLIKTRGQQVTLSCSPISGHRSVSWYQQTPGQGLQFLFEYFSETQRNKGNFPGRFSGRQFSNSRSEMNVSTLELGDSALYLCASSFLAGATTDTQYFGPGTRLTVL.